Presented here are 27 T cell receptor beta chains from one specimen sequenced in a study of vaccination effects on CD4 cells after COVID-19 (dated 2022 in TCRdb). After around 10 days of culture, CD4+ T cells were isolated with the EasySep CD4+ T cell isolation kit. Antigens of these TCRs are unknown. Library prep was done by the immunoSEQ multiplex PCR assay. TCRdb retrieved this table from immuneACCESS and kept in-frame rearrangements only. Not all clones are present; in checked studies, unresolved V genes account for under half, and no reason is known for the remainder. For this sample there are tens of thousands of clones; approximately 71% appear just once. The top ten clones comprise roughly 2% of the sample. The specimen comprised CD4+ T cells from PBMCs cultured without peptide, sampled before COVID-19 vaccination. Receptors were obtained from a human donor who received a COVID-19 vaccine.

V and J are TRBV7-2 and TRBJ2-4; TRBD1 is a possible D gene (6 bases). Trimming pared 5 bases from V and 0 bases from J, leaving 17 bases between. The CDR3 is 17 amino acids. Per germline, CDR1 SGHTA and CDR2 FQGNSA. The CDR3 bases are TGTGCCAGCAGCCTACAGGGACCTAACATAGCCAAAAACATTCAGTACTTC. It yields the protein CASSLQGPNIAKNIQYF.

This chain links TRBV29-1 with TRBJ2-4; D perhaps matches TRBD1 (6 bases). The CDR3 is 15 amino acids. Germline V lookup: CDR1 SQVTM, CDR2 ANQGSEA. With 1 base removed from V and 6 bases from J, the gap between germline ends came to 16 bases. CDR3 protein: CSVEGGDRPPNIQYF. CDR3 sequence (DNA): TGCAGCGTTGAAGGTGGAGACAGGCCCCCAAACATTCAGTACTTC.

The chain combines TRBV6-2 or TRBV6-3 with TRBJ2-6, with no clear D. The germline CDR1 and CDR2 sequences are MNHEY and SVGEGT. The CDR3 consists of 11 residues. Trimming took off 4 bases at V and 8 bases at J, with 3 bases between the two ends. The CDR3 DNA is TGTGCCAGCAGTTCCACCAACGTCCTGACTTTC. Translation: CASSSTNVLTF.

The CDR3 protein is CASSLVLGSEQYV. DNA of the CDR3: TGCGCCAGCAGCTTGGTGTTGGGGTCCGAGCAGTACGTC. V and J are TRBV5-1 and TRBJ2-7, with D unresolved. The germline V gene encodes CDR1 SGHRS and CDR2 YFSETQ. The CDR3 is 13 residues long. With 0 bases removed from V and 6 bases from J, the gap between germline ends came to 10 bases.

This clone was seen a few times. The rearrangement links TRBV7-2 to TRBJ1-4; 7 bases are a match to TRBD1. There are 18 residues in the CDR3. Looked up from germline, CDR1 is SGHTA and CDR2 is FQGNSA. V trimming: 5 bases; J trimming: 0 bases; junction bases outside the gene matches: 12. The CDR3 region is CASSQKSGQLTTNEKLFF. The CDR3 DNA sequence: TGTGCCAGCAGCCAAAAGTCGGGACAGCTGACAACTAATGAAAAACTGTTTTTT.

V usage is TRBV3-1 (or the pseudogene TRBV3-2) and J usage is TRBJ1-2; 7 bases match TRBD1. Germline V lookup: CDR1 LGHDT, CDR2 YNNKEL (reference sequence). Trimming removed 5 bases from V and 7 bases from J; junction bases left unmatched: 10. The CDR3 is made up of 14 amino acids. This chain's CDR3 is CASSWAGGGPGYTF. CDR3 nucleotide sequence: TGTGCCAGCAGCTGGGCGGGAGGGGGCCCTGGCTACACCTTC.

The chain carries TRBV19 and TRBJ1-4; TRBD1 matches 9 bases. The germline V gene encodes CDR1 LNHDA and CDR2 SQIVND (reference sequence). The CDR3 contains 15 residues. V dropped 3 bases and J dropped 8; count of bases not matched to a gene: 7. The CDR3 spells CASSIRDRVNEKLFF. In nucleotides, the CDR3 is TGTGCCAGTAGTATCCGGGACAGGGTGAACGAAAAACTGTTTTTT. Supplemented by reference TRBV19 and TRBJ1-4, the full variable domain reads DGGITQSPKYLFRKEGQNVTLSCEQNLNHDAMYWYRQDPGQGLRLIYYSQIVNDFQKGDIAEGYSVSREKKESFPLTVTSAQKNPTAFYLCASSIRDRVNEKLFFGSGTQLSVL.

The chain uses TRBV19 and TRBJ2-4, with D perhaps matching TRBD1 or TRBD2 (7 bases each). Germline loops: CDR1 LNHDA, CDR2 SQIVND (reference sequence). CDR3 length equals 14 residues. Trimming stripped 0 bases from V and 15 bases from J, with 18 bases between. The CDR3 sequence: CASSIDGGTAKWYF. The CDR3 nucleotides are TGTGCCAGTAGTATAGACGGGGGGACAGCCAAGTGGTACTTC.

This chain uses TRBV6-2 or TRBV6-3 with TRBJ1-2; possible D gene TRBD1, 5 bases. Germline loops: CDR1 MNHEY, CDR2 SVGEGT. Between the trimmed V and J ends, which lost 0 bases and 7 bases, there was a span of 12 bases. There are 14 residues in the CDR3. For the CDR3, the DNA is TGTGCCAGCAGTTACTCAAGGCAGGGCACTGGCTACACCTTC. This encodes CASSYSRQGTGYTF.

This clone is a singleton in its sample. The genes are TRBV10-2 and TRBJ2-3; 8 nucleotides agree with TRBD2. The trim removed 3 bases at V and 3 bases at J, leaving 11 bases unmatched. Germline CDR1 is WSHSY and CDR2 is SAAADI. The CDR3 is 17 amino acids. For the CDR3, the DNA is TGCGCCAGCAGTGATTTAACGGGGGGGCTTACAACAGATACGCAGTATTTT. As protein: CASSDLTGGLTTDTQYF.

The CDR3 DNA sequence: TGTGCCATCAGTGAGTCGGGACTAGCGGGGGGACATGAGCAGTTCTTC. As protein: CAISESGLAGGHEQFF. The chain has TRBV10-3 and TRBJ2-1; 15 bases align to TRBD2. The CDR3 sequence is 16 residues long. J gave up 8 bases and V 0 bases, and 2 bases lay outside the gene matches. The germline CDR1 and CDR2 sequences are ENHRY and SYGVKD.

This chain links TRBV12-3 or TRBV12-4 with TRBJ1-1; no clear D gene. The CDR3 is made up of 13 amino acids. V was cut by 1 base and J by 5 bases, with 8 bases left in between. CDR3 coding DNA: TGTGCCAGCAGTTTAGGTGCGGGGACTGAAGCTTTCTTT. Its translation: CASSLGAGTEAFF.

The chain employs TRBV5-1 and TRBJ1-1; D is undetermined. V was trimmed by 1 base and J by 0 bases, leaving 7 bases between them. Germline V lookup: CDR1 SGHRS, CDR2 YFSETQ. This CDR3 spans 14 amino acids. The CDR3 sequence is CASSLTLLNTEAFF. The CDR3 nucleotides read TGCGCCAGCAGCTTGACCCTTTTGAACACTGAAGCTTTCTTT.

CDR3 nucleotide sequence: TGTGCCAGCAGCCGGGGGGGGACTCTTTACGAGCAGTACGTC. Translating gives CASSRGGTLYEQYV. The V and J genes are TRBV28 and TRBJ2-7, with 8 bases matching TRBD2. The germline V gene has CDR1 MDHEN and CDR2 SYDVKM. This CDR3 is 14 amino acids long. V was pared by 6 bases and J by 4 bases, with 8 bases of the junction left unmatched.

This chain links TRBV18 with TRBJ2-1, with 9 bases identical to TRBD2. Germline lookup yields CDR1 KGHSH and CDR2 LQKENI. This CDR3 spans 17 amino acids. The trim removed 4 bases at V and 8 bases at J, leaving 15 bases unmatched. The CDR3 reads CASSRTQLGTSIHEQFF. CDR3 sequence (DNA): TGTGCCAGCTCACGGACCCAGCTCGGGACTAGCATCCATGAGCAGTTCTTC.

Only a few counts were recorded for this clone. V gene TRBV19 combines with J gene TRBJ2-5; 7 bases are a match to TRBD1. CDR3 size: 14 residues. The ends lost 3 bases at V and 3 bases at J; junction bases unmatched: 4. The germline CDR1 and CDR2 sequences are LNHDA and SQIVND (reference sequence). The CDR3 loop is CASSIGTVKETQYF. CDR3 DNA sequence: TGTGCCAGTAGTATCGGGACAGTGAAAGAGACCCAGTACTTC.

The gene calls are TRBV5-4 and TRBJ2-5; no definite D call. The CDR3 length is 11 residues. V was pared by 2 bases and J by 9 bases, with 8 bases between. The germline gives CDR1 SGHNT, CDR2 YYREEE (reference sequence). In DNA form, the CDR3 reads TGTGCCAGCAGCTTAGGCACGGCCCAGTACTTC. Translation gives CASSLGTAQYF. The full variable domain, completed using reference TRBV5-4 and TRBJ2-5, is ETGVTQSPTHLIKTRGQQVTLRCSSQSGHNTVSWYQQALGQGPQFIFQYYREEENGRGNFPPRFSGLQFPNYSSELNVNALELDDSALYLCASSLGTAQYFGPGTRLLVL.

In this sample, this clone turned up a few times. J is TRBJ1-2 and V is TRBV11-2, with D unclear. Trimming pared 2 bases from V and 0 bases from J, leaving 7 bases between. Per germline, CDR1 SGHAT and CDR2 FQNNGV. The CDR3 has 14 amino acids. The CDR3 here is CASSLRSANYGYTF. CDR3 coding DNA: TGTGCCAGCAGCTTAAGGTCGGCTAACTATGGCTACACCTTC.

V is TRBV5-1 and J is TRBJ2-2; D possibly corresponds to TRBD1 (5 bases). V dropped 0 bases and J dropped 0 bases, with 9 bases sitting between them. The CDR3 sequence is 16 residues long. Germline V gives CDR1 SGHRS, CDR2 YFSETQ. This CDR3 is CASSLEGPANTGELFF. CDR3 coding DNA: TGCGCCAGCAGCTTGGAGGGGCCCGCGAACACCGGGGAGCTGTTTTTT.

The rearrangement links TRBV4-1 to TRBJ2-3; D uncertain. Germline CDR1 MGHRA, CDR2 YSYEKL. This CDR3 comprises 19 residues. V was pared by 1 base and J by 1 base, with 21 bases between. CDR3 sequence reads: CASSQVLAGPPIGTDTQYF. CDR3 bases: TGCGCCAGCAGCCAAGTGTTAGCTGGACCCCCTATCGGCACAGATACGCAGTATTTT.

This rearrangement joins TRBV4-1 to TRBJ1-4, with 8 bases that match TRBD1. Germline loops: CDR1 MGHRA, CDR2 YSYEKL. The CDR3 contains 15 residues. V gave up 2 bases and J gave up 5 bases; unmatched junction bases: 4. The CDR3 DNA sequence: TGCGCCAGCAGCCAACCGGACAGGGAGAATGAAAAACTGTTTTTT. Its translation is CASSQPDRENEKLFF.

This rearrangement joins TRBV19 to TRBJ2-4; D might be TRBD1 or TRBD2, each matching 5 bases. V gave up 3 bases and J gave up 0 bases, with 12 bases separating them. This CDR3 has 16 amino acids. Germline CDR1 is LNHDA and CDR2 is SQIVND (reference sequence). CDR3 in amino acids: CASSILGALAKNIQYF. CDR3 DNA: TGTGCCAGTAGTATTCTCGGGGCACTAGCCAAAAACATTCAGTACTTC.

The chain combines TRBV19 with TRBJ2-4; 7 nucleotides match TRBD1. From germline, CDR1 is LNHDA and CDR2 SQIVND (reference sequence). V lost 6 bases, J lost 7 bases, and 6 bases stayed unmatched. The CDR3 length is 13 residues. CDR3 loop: CASRTDRVNIQYF. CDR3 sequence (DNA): TGTGCCAGTAGGACCGACAGGGTGAACATTCAGTACTTC. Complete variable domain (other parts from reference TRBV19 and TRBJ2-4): DGGITQSPKYLFRKEGQNVTLSCEQNLNHDAMYWYRQDPGQGLRLIYYSQIVNDFQKGDIAEGYSVSREKKESFPLTVTSAQKNPTAFYLCASRTDRVNIQYFGAGTRLSVL.

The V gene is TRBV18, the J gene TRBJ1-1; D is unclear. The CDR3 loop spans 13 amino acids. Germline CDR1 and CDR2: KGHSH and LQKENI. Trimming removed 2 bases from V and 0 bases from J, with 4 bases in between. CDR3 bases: TGTGCCAGCTCACCAGCAGTGAACACTGAAGCTTTCTTT. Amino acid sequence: CASSPAVNTEAFF.

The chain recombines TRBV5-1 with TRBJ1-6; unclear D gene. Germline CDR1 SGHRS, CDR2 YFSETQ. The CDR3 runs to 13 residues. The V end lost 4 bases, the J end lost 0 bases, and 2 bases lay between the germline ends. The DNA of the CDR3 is TGCGCCAGCAGCGTCTCCTATAATTCACCCCTCCACTTT. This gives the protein CASSVSYNSPLHF.

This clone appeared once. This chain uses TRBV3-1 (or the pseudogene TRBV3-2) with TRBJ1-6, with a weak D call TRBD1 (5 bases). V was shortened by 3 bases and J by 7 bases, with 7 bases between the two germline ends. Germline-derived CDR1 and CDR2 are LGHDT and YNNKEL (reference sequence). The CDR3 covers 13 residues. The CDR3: CASSQNRNSPLHF. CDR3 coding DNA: TGTGCCAGCAGCCAGAACAGGAATTCACCCCTCCACTTT.

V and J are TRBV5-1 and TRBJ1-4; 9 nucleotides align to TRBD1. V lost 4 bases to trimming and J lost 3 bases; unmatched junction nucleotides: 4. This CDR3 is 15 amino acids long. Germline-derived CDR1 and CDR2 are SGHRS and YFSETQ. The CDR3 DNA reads TGCGCCAGCAGCAGACGACAGGGGGCTAATGAAAAACTGTTTTTT. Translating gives CASSRRQGANEKLFF.